The 18 T cell receptor beta chains presented below share a single source sample, sequenced in a study of T cell responses to AZD1222 COVID-19 vaccine. Profiling relied on immunoSEQ multiplex PCR, and the TCRdb table lists in-frame clones only, not all of them. This table has 40,000 to 50,000 clones, approximately 88% appearing once. The starting material was peripheral blood, obtained 28 days after the second AZD1222 dose. The receptors shown here come from an adult who received the AZD1222 COVID-19 vaccine.

This clone is a singleton in its sample. The chain couples TRBV4-1 to TRBJ1-4; possible D gene TRBD1, 5 bases. Germline V gene data show CDR1 as MGHRA and CDR2 as YSYEKL. There are 15 residues in the CDR3. V gave up 3 bases and J gave up 4 bases, with 12 bases separating them. The CDR3 DNA follows: TGCGCCAGCAGCCAGCAAGGAGGGGTTAATGAAAAACTGTTTTTT. It specifies CASSQQGGVNEKLFF.

This clone is a singleton in its sample. The V call is TRBV29-1, the J call TRBJ2-3; TRBD1 agrees at 8 bases. The V gene's germline CDR1 is SQVTM and CDR2 ANQGSEA. J was trimmed by 2 bases and V by 5 bases; bases with no gene match: 9. This CDR3 has 15 residues. The CDR3, as DNA: TGCAGCGTTCTTCAGGGACAGGTGAACACAGATACGCAGTATTTT. Its protein is CSVLQGQVNTDTQYF.

The chain joins TRBV19 to TRBJ1-2, with D tentatively TRBD1 (5 bases). The V and J ends lost 1 base and 4 bases respectively, with 13 bases between them. CDR3 length: 15 residues. Germline CDR1 is LNHDA and CDR2 is SQIVND (reference sequence). The CDR3 is CASSIADPGGYGYTF. CDR3 DNA sequence: TGTGCCAGTAGTATAGCGGATCCTGGGGGCTATGGCTACACCTTC. The full variable domain, with the rest looked up from reference TRBV19 and TRBJ1-2, is DGGITQSPKYLFRKEGQNVTLSCEQNLNHDAMYWYRQDPGQGLRLIYYSQIVNDFQKGDIAEGYSVSREKKESFPLTVTSAQKNPTAFYLCASSIADPGGYGYTFGSGTRLTVV.

As regards this clone: One end of the junction varies from germline; a read error may be responsible. The rearrangement links TRBV20-1 to TRBJ1-4; possibly TRBD1 for D (5 bases). Germline V gene data show CDR1 as DFQATT and CDR2 as SNEGSKA (reference sequence). The CDR3 is made up of 11 amino acids. CDR3 protein: CSANVGGRIVF. DNA of the CDR3: TGCAGTGCTAACGTCGGGGGGAGGATCGTTTTT.

This rearrangement joins TRBV2 to TRBJ1-4; 8 bases agree with TRBD1. CDR1 and CDR2 (germline): SNHLY, FYNNEI. This CDR3 comprises 15 residues. The V gene end was trimmed by 6 bases and the J gene end by 7 bases; junction bases not matched to a gene: 10. The CDR3 DNA reads TGTGCCAGCAGATCGGACAGGGTGATTTCTGAAAAACTGTTTTTT. It codes for CASRSDRVISEKLFF.

The rearrangement uses TRBV27 and TRBJ1-4, with D perhaps matching TRBD1 (6 bases). CDR1 is MNHEY, CDR2 SMNVEV, per germline (reference sequence). The CDR3 loop spans 14 amino acids. Trimming cost V 6 bases and J 7 bases, with 15 bases left between them. CDR3 in DNA: TGTGCCAGCAGCAATACAGGGAGCGGTGAAAAACTGTTTTTT. Residues: CASSNTGSGEKLFF.

The rearrangement uses TRBV5-6 and TRBJ2-7; the D is unclear. Trimming pared 0 bases from V and 0 bases from J, leaving 4 bases between. The CDR3 contains 13 residues. The V gene's germline CDR1 is SGHDT and CDR2 YYEEEE. CDR3 region: CASSLGVSYEQYF. The CDR3 DNA follows: TGTGCCAGCAGCTTGGGAGTCTCCTACGAGCAGTACTTC.

CDR3 in DNA: TGTGCCAGCAGTTTAGGACAGGCTAATTCACCCCTCCACTTT. Translating gives CASSLGQANSPLHF. The gene calls are TRBV27 and TRBJ1-6, with 7 nucleotides matching TRBD1. Germline V gene data show CDR1 as MNHEY and CDR2 as SMNVEV (reference sequence). V gave up 2 bases and J gave up 6 bases; unmatched junction bases: 1. The CDR3 loop spans 14 amino acids.

This rearrangement joins TRBV2 to TRBJ1-1; no clear D gene. This CDR3 has 14 amino acids. V lost 6 bases and J 1 base, leaving 12 bases between the germline ends. Germline values: CDR1 SNHLY, CDR2 FYNNEI. In DNA form, the CDR3 reads TGTGCCAGCAGGGCCGGGTTACAGAACACTGAAGCTTTCTTT. Translated, it gives CASRAGLQNTEAFF.

V usage is TRBV30 and J usage is TRBJ1-2; tentatively, D is TRBD1 (6 bases). The CDR3 loop spans 16 amino acids. With 0 bases removed from V and 6 bases from J, the gap between germline ends came to 20 bases. The germline V gene encodes CDR1 GTSNPN and CDR2 SVGIG (reference sequence). This CDR3 is CAWSVRGLFDPNGYTF. The CDR3 DNA reads TGTGCCTGGAGTGTACGGGGGCTATTCGACCCGAATGGCTACACCTTC.

This rearrangement joins TRBV28 to TRBJ1-5; D is unclear. Germline values: CDR1 MDHEN, CDR2 SYDVKM. V was pared by 6 bases and J by 3 bases, with 9 bases between. The CDR3 loop spans 13 amino acids. CDR3 DNA sequence: TGTGCCAGCAGGAGGGAGCCCAATCAGCCCCAGCATTTT. Protein product: CASRREPNQPQHF.

The V and J genes are TRBV10-3 and TRBJ2-2; no clear D. V lost 11 bases and J 4 bases, leaving 14 bases between the germline ends. The CDR3 runs 13 residues. The germline CDR1 and CDR2 sequences are ENHRY and SYGVKD. This chain's CDR3 is CAARAMTTGELFF. For the CDR3, the DNA is TGTGCCGCCCGGGCCATGACCACCGGGGAGCTGTTTTTT.

V usage is TRBV7-9 and J usage is TRBJ2-7, with D possibly being TRBD1 (5 bases). The CDR3 is made up of 13 amino acids. V dropped 3 bases and J dropped 5 bases, with 11 bases sitting between them. Germline CDR1 SEHNR, CDR2 FQNEAQ (reference sequence). The CDR3: CASSFKSTDEQYF. CDR3 DNA: TGTGCCAGCAGCTTTAAATCGACAGACGAGCAGTACTTC.

This chain links TRBV6-6 with TRBJ1-3; D gene unclear. This CDR3 has 16 amino acids. CDR1 is MNHNY, CDR2 SVGAGI, per germline (reference sequence). Trimming took 4 bases from V and 4 from J, leaving 17 bases between them. CDR3 in amino acids: CASSFPGEVSGNTIYF. In DNA form, the CDR3 reads TGTGCCAGCAGTTTTCCCGGAGAAGTATCCGGAAACACCATATATTTT.

The chain employs TRBV30 and TRBJ2-5; tentatively, D is TRBD2 (6 bases). Trimming stripped 0 bases from V and 7 bases from J, with 15 bases between. The CDR3 length is 14 residues. CDR1 and CDR2 from the germline V gene are GTSNPN and SVGIG (reference sequence). The CDR3 nucleotides are TGTGCCTGGAGTGTATTGGGACTGGGGGGGACCCAGTACTTC. Its protein product is CAWSVLGLGGTQYF.

The chain recombines TRBV27 with TRBJ1-4, with D possibly TRBD1 on 5 matching bases. The CDR3 length is 15 residues. CDR1 is MNHEY and CDR2 is SMNVEV in the germline V gene (reference sequence). V lost 4 bases to trimming and J lost 8 bases, with 17 bases between them. The CDR3 DNA is TGTGCCAGCAGTTCCCTTGGGGCAACTGAAGAAAAACTGTTTTTT. Translation: CASSSLGATEEKLFF.

The V call is TRBV9, the J call TRBJ2-1; D gene ambiguous. From germline, CDR1 is SGDLS and CDR2 YYNGEE. The CDR3 totals 16 residues. V lost 0 bases, J lost 8 bases, and 18 bases lay in between. The CDR3 nucleotides read TGTGCCAGCAGCGTAGCTTCCAGTTTCTTGGTCCATGAGCAGTTCTTC. This encodes CASSVASSFLVHEQFF.

The chain has TRBV6-5 and TRBJ1-3; D gene unclear. V gave up 2 bases and J gave up 4 bases, with 15 bases separating them. The V gene's germline CDR1 is MNHEY and CDR2 SVGAGI. The CDR3 extends over 16 amino acids. For the CDR3, the DNA is TGTGCCAGCAGTTACAGCGGTCCTAAGGGAGGAAACACCATATATTTT. It codes for CASSYSGPKGGNTIYF.